These 27 T cell receptor beta chains came from one sample sequenced in a study of control samples from healthy donors and cancer patients. Sequencing used immunoSEQ multiplex PCR; TCRdb keeps in-frame clones, though not all of them. Here the sample spans tens of thousands of clones, 90% to 95% being singletons. The material sequenced was PBMCs. The receptors come from a man in his fifties or sixties with lung cancer.

This chain joins TRBV27 and TRBJ1-3; D unclear. The V and J ends lost 3 bases and 4 bases respectively, with 7 bases between them. Germline-derived CDR1 and CDR2 are MNHEY and SMNVEV (reference sequence). The CDR3 runs 13 residues. CDR3 nucleotide sequence: TGTGCCAGCAGTTTCGGCCAGGGAAACACCATATATTTT. It yields the protein CASSFGQGNTIYF.

The J gene is TRBJ2-3, the V gene TRBV12-3 or TRBV12-4; D is possibly TRBD2 (6 bases). The CDR3 consists of 13 residues. V was pared by 8 bases and J by 1 base, with 10 bases between. DNA for the CDR3: TGTGCCAGCTGTTCGGGGGGCACAGATACGCAGTATTTT. Encoded protein: CASCSGGTDTQYF.

This chain joins TRBV19 and TRBJ1-1; 7 nucleotides line up with TRBD1. The V gene end was trimmed by 7 bases and the J gene end by 0 bases; junction bases not matched to a gene: 8. The CDR3 is 15 residues long. Germline values: CDR1 LNHDA, CDR2 SQIVND (reference sequence). CDR3 bases: TGTGCCAGTACCCCAGACAGGGCCTTGAACACTGAAGCTTTCTTT. As protein: CASTPDRALNTEAFF.

The genes are TRBV5-4 and TRBJ2-1; D is perhaps TRBD2 (6 bases). The germline CDR1 and CDR2 sequences are SGHNT and YYREEE (reference sequence). Deletions cut 4 bases from V and 5 bases from J, with 10 bases between. The CDR3 runs 13 residues. The CDR3 spells CASSDGGDNEQFF. CDR3 bases: TGTGCCAGCAGCGACGGGGGAGACAATGAGCAGTTCTTC.

V usage is TRBV7-3 and J usage is TRBJ1-1; the D is unclear. Germline CDR1 is SGHTA and CDR2 is FQGTGA. This CDR3 is built from 13 residues. V shed 8 bases and J shed 1 base, with 11 bases lying between them. The CDR3 DNA sequence: TGTGCCAGCGGCAAACAACAGAACACTGAAGCTTTCTTT. This sequence encodes CASGKQQNTEAFF. Full variable domain (outside the CDR3, taken from reference TRBV7-3 and TRBJ1-1): GAGVSQTPSNKVTEKGKYVELRCDPISGHTALYWYRQSLGQGPEFLIYFQGTGAADDSGLPNDRFFAVRPEGSVSTLKIQRTERGDSAVYLCASGKQQNTEAFFGQGTRLTVV.

This chain joins TRBV6-2 or TRBV6-3 and TRBJ1-6; maybe TRBD1 (5 bases). The CDR3 runs 12 residues. Looked up from germline, CDR1 is MNHEY and CDR2 is SVGEGT. Trimming removed 4 bases at V and 12 bases at J, with 10 bases between. The CDR3 coding sequence is TGTGCCAGCAGTTCGTCAAGGGGACCCCTCCACTTT. Translation: CASSSSRGPLHF.

J is TRBJ1-1 and V is TRBV27; D is unresolved. The V end was cut by 4 bases, the J end by 5 bases, with 8 bases between. The CDR3 contains 12 residues. The germline gives CDR1 MNHEY, CDR2 SMNVEV (reference sequence). CDR3 DNA: TGTGCCAGCAGTTCTCGGGAAACTGAAGCTTTCTTT. Translating gives CASSSRETEAFF.

J is TRBJ1-3 and V is TRBV7-9; D is unclear. There are 12 residues in the CDR3. Germline V gene data show CDR1 as SEHNR and CDR2 as FQNEAQ (reference sequence). V lost 1 base to trimming and J lost 4 bases, with 2 bases between them. CDR3 DNA: TGTGCCAGCAGCTTAGACGGAAACACCATATATTTT. Residues: CASSLDGNTIYF.

The gene calls are TRBV6-6 and TRBJ2-1; TRBD1 aligns across 8 bases. This CDR3 spans 15 amino acids. Looked up from germline, CDR1 is MNHNY and CDR2 is SVGAGI (reference sequence). The J segment lost 6 bases and the V segment lost 6 bases, leaving 10 bases of the junction unmatched. The CDR3 protein is CASSWSDREVNEQFF. The DNA of the CDR3 is TGTGCCAGCAGCTGGTCGGACAGGGAGGTCAATGAGCAGTTCTTC.

This chain's CDR3 is CASSLVGAEETQYF. The CDR3 DNA follows: TGTGCCAGCAGCTTGGTGGGGGCAGAAGAGACCCAGTACTTC. J is TRBJ2-5 and V is TRBV5-6; D perhaps matches TRBD1 (6 bases). V gave up 0 bases and J gave up 3 bases, with 9 bases separating them. Germline assignment: CDR1 SGHDT and CDR2 YYEEEE. The CDR3 is 14 amino acids.

The V call is TRBV2, the J call TRBJ1-1, with D possibly matching TRBD1 (6 bases). CDR1 is SNHLY and CDR2 is FYNNEI in the germline V gene. V lost 6 bases and J lost 0, with 11 bases in between. This CDR3 contains 14 residues. The chain's CDR3 is CASRERQVNTEAFF. CDR3 DNA sequence: TGTGCCAGCAGAGAAAGACAGGTGAACACTGAAGCTTTCTTT.

This rearrangement joins TRBV30 to TRBJ1-4; perhaps TRBD1 as D (5 bases). Germline V lookup: CDR1 GTSNPN, CDR2 SVGIG (reference sequence). The CDR3 extends over 14 amino acids. V was trimmed by 2 bases and J by 5 bases, leaving 12 bases between them. The CDR3 loop is CAWSPGLNNEKLFF. The CDR3 bases are TGTGCCTGGAGTCCGGGACTGAACAATGAAAAACTGTTTTTT.

This clone was observed a single time. The genes are TRBV3-1 (or the pseudogene TRBV3-2) and TRBJ2-1; D remains unclear. This CDR3 spans 14 amino acids. Trimming pared 4 bases from V and 7 bases from J, leaving 14 bases between. Germline CDR1 reads LGHDT; CDR2 reads YNNKEL (reference sequence). The CDR3 is CASSPSVGLNEQFF. CDR3 nucleotide sequence: TGTGCCAGCAGCCCATCGGTGGGTCTTAATGAGCAGTTCTTC.

This clone was observed a few times. The chain has TRBV12-3 or TRBV12-4 and TRBJ1-1; maybe TRBD1 (6 bases). The CDR3 is made up of 12 amino acids. Trimming took off 6 bases at V and 7 bases at J, with 12 bases between the two ends. The CDR3 loop is CASRLTGFEAFF. The CDR3, as DNA: TGTGCCAGCAGGTTAACAGGGTTTGAAGCTTTCTTT.

The chain couples TRBV6-2 or TRBV6-3 to TRBJ2-1; a weak D match, TRBD1 (5 bases). Germline V gives CDR1 MNHEY, CDR2 SVGEGT. This CDR3 has 15 amino acids. Trimming left V 4 bases short and J 4 bases short, with 14 bases between. CDR3 amino acids: CASSFRATAYNEQFF. The CDR3, as DNA: TGTGCCAGCAGTTTTAGGGCGACAGCTTACAATGAGCAGTTCTTC.

This chain joins TRBV19 and TRBJ2-7; 7 bases line up with TRBD1. There are 14 residues in the CDR3. V lost 3 bases and J lost 0; bases outside the gene matches: 2. Germline V gene sequence: CDR1 LNHDA, CDR2 SQIVND (reference sequence). The CDR3 protein is CASSMDRSSYEQYF. Written as DNA, the CDR3 is TGTGCCAGTAGTATGGACAGGAGCTCCTACGAGCAGTACTTC.

The chain combines TRBV2 with TRBJ2-5; D not resolved. This CDR3 comprises 14 residues. Germline assignment: CDR1 SNHLY and CDR2 FYNNEI. Trimming removed 3 bases from V and 5 bases from J, with 13 bases in between. CDR3 loop: CASSDLRVGETQYF. The CDR3 DNA sequence: TGTGCCAGCAGTGACTTAAGGGTTGGGGAGACCCAGTACTTC.

The genes are TRBV5-1 and TRBJ1-1; TRBD1 aligns across 7 bases. CDR3 size: 16 residues. In germline, CDR1 is SGHRS, CDR2 YFSETQ. The V gene end was trimmed by 2 bases and the J gene end by 3 bases; junction bases not matched to a gene: 10. Here the CDR3 DNA reads TGCGCCAGCAGCTTAACAGGGGCCCTAGGAGACACTGAAGCTTTCTTT. This encodes CASSLTGALGDTEAFF.

The chain combines TRBV3-1 (or the pseudogene TRBV3-2) with TRBJ1-2; D not certain. CDR3 length: 16 residues. V was pared by 0 bases and J by 4 bases, with 15 bases between. From germline, CDR1 is LGHDT and CDR2 YNNKEL (reference sequence). The DNA for the CDR3 is TGTGCCAGCAGCCAAGATGACGCGGCGGGTGGCTATGGCTACACCTTC. This sequence encodes CASSQDDAAGGYGYTF.

The chain employs TRBV3-1 (or the pseudogene TRBV3-2) and TRBJ2-3, with D possibly TRBD2 on 6 matching bases. V lost 2 bases to trimming and J lost 6 bases, with 12 bases between them. Germline CDR1 is LGHDT and CDR2 is YNNKEL (reference sequence). The CDR3 has 14 residues. This CDR3 is CASSQTSGGDTQYF. CDR3 nucleotides: TGTGCCAGCAGCCAAACTTCCGGGGGTGATACGCAGTATTTT.

The rearrangement joins TRBV5-1 to TRBJ2-3; 9 nucleotides line up with TRBD1. Germline V gene sequence: CDR1 SGHRS, CDR2 YFSETQ. Losses at the gene ends were 2 bases for V and 6 bases for J; bases not matched to a gene: 10. This CDR3 is 16 amino acids long. CDR3 residues: CASSLRPGQGLDTQYF. The CDR3 coding sequence is TGCGCCAGCAGCTTAAGACCGGGACAGGGATTGGATACGCAGTATTTT.

The chain carries TRBV9 and TRBJ2-7, with TRBD1 matching over 8 bases. CDR1 is SGDLS, CDR2 YYNGEE, per germline. V gave up 4 bases and J gave up 0 bases; unmatched junction bases: 6. This CDR3 comprises 15 residues. This CDR3 reads CASSPRTGSSYEQYF. The CDR3 nucleotides are TGTGCCAGCAGCCCCCGGACAGGGAGCTCCTACGAGCAGTACTTC.

The rearrangement uses TRBV11-2 and TRBJ2-7, with a weak D call TRBD2 (5 bases). CDR1 SGHAT and CDR2 FQNNGV come from the germline V gene. The CDR3 sequence is 15 residues long. V lost 6 bases, J lost 7 bases, and 22 bases lay in between. This CDR3 reads CASSVIFWSPGEQYF. The CDR3 DNA is TGTGCCAGCAGTGTGATTTTTTGGAGTCCGGGGGAGCAGTACTTC.

The rearrangement joins TRBV20-1 to TRBJ2-1, with D unresolved. The CDR3 runs to 14 residues. CDR1 and CDR2 from the germline V gene are DFQATT and SNEGSKA (reference sequence). Trimming cost V 3 bases and J 6 bases, with 15 bases left between them. The chain's CDR3 is CSASGRLSGNEQFF. The CDR3 DNA follows: TGCAGTGCTAGTGGGCGCCTATCAGGCAATGAGCAGTTCTTC.

This chain uses TRBV5-1 with TRBJ2-1, with a possible D match to TRBD2 (6 bases). This CDR3 spans 15 amino acids. Germline V CDR1 and CDR2: SGHRS, YFSETQ. The V end lost 0 bases, the J end lost 6 bases, and 13 bases lay between the germline ends. CDR3 residues: CASSLVAGMLNEQFF. The CDR3 DNA follows: TGCGCCAGCAGCTTGGTGGCGGGGATGCTCAATGAGCAGTTCTTC.

This sequence joins TRBV4-3 and TRBJ1-2, with D possibly being TRBD1 (5 bases). Trimming removed 1 base at V and 8 bases at J, with 14 bases between. The germline gives CDR1 LGHNA, CDR2 YSLEER. The CDR3 length is 14 residues. As DNA, the CDR3 is TGCGCCAGCAGCCAAGGTAACACTCAGGGAGGCTACACCTTC. It is translated as CASSQGNTQGGYTF.

A few counts support this clone. The V and J genes are TRBV6-1 and TRBJ1-4; D ambiguous. The germline CDR1 and CDR2 sequences are MNHNS and SASEGT. The CDR3 spans 10 residues. V gave up 1 base and J gave up 11 bases, with 2 bases separating them. The CDR3 here is CASSEGKLFF. In nucleotides, the CDR3 is TGTGCCAGCAGTGAAGGGAAACTGTTTTTT.